This T cell receptor beta chain was captured in a study of blood T cell repertoires in COVID-19. About the research overall: The United States, Italy and Spain supplied acute and convalescent COVID-19 samples.

Seattle participants joined during active infection and were tracked over time. Per the germline V gene, CDR1 is MNHNY and CDR2 is SVGAGI (reference sequence). The germline V and J ends were trimmed by 7 bases and 3 bases, with 19 bases remaining between them. This CDR3 has 15 amino acids. The assay was immunoSEQ multiplex PCR, and TCRdb's table has in-frame clones only and misses some. The sample has under 95,000 clones; 85% are singletons. This rearrangement joins TRBV6-6 to TRBJ2-7; D may be TRBD1 (6 bases). The receptor comes from a man in his forties or fifties with COVID-19, enrolled during active disease. Sequenced material: peripheral blood. CDR3 nucleotides: TGTGCCAGCACCCCGGCACAGGGCACTGTCTACGAGCAGTACTTC. It specifies CASTPAQGTVYEQYF.